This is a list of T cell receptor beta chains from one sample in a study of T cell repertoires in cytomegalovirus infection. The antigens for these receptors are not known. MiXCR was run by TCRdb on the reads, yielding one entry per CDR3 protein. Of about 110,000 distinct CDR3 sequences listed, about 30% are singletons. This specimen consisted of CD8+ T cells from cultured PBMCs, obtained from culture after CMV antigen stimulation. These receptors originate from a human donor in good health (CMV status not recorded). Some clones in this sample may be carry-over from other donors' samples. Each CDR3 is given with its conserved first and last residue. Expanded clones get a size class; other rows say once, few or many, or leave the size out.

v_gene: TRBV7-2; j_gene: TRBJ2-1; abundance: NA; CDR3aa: CASSLGLVQYNEQFF
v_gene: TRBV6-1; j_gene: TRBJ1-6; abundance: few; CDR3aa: CASSKTVSYNSPLHF
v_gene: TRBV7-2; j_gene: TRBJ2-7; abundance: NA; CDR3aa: CASSAWDSTSYEQYF
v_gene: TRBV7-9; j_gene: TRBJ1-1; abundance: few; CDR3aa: CASSQSTGSRTEAFF
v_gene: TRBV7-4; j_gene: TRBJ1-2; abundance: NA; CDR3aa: CASSLVRQGAFHGYTF
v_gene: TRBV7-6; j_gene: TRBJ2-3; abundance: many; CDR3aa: CASSLTERGTDTQYF
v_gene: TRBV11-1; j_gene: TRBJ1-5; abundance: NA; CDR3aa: CASNRQLDPGGNQPQHF
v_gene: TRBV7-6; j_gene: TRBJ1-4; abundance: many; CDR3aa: CASSPRQGEKLFF
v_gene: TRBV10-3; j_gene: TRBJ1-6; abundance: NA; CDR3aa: CASQDTQREAYNSPLHF
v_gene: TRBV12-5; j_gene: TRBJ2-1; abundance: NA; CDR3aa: CASVPQGGDEQFF
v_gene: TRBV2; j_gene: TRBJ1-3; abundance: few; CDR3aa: CASSESGSGNTIYF
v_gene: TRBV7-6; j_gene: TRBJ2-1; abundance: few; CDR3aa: CASSPGTSLGNEQFF
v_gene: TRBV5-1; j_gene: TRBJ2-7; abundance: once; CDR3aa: CASSSTGYSYEQYF
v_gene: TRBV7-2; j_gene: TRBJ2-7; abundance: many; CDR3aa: CASSSGQFYEQYF
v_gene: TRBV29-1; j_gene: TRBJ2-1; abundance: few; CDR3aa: CSVGLAGTNEQFF
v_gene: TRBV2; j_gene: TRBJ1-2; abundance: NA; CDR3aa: CASRGDNYGYTF
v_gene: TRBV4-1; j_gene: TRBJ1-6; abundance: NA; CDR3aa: CASKLSGGYNSPLHF
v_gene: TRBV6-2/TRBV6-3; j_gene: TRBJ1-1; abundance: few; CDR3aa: CATLNLGQGIEAFF
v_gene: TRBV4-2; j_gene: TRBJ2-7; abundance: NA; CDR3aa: CASSQDHPKQGANEQYF
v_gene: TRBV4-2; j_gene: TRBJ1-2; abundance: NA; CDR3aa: CASSQDFAGNYGYTF
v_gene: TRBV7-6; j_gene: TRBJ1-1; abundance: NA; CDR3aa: CASSSRGGINTEAFF
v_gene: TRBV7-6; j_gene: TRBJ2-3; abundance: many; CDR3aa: CASSHPSGGLGDTQYF
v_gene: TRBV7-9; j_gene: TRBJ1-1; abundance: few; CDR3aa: CASTKMNTEAFF
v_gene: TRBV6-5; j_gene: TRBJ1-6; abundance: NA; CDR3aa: CASSYGIQGPLHF
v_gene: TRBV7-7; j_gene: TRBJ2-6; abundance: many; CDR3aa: CASSNRRDGSGANVLTF
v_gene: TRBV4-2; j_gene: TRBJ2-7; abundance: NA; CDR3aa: CASSQEVMGFYEQYF
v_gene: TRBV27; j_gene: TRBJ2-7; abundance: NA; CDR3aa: CASRARAGTNSYEQYF
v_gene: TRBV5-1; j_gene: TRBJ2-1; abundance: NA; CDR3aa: CASSFPGTNEQFF
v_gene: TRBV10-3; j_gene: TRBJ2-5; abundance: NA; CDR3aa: CAISEPLGVGTGPLEETQYF
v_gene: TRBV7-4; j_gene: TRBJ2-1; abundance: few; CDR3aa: CASSLLGGFEQFF
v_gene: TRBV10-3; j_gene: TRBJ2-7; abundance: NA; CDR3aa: CAIGSQDRDYEQYF
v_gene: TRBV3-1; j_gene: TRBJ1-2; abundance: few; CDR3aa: CASSPLVGASLYGYTF
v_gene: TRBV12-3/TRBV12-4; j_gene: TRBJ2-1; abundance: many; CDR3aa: CASSSLYNEQFF
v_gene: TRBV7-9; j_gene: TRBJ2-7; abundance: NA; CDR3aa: CASSFRPSSYEQYF
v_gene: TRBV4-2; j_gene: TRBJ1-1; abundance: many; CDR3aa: CASSQESLGGTEAFF
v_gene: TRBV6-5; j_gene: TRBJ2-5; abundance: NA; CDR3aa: CASSYRSGALYF
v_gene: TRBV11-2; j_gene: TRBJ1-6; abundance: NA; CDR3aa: CASTEGSRLYNSPLHF
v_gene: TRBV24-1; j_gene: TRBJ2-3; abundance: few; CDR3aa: CATSVGGSPDTQYF
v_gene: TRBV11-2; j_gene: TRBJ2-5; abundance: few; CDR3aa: CASSLGILLARETQYF
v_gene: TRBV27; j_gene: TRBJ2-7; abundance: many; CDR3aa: CASSFLGTGSHEQYF
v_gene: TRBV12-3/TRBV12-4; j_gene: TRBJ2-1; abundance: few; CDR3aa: CASSTRGGAYNEQFF
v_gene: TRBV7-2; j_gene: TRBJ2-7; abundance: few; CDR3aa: CASSFRADRSFPGDEQYF
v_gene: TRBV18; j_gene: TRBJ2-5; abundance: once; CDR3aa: CASSPPAGLAQETQYF
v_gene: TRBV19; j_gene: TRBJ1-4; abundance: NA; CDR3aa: CASSFGVATNEKLFF
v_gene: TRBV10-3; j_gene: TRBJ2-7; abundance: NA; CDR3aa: CAISEGTSGYSYEQYF
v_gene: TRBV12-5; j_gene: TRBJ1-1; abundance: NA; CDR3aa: CASGDGGHMNTEAFF
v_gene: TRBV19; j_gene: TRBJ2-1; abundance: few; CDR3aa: CASSRGIGIYNEQFF
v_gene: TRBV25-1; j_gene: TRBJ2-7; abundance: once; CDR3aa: CASIYKGLAHEQYF